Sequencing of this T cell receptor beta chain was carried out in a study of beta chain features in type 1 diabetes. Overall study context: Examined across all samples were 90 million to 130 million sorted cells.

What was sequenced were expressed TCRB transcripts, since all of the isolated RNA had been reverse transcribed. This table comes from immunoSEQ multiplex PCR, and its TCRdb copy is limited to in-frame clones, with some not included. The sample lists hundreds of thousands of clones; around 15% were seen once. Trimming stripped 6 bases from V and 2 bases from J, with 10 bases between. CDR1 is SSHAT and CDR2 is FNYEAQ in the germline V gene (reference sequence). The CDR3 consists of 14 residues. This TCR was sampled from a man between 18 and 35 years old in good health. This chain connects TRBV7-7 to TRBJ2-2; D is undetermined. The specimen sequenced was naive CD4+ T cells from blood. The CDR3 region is CASRLRGNTGELFF. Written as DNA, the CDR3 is TGTGCCAGCAGACTCCGCGGTAACACCGGGGAGCTGTTTTTT.